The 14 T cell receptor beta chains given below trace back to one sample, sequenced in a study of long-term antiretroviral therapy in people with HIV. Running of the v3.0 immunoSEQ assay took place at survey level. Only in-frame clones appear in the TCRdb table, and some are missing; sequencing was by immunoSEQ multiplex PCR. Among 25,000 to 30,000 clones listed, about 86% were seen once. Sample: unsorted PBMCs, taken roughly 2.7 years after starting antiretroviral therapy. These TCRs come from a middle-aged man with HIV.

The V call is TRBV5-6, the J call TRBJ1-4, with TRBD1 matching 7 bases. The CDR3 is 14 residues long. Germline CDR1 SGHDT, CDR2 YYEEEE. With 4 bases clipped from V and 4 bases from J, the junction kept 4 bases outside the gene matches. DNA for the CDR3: TGTGCCAGCAGCCAGGGACAGTATAATGAAAAACTGTTTTTT. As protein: CASSQGQYNEKLFF.

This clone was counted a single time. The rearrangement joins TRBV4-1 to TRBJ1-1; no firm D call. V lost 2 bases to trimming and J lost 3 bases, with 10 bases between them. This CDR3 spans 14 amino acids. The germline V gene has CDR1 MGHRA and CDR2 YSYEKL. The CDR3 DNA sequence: TGCGCCAGCAGCCAATCAGGCCCGGACACTGAAGCTTTCTTT. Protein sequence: CASSQSGPDTEAFF.

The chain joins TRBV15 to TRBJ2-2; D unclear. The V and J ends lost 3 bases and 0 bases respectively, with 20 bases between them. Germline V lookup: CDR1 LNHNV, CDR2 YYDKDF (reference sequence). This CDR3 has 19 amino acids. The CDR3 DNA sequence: TGTGCCACCAGCAGGATACCCTCGGTGGGCGGATCGAACACCGGGGAGCTGTTTTTT. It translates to CATSRIPSVGGSNTGELFF.

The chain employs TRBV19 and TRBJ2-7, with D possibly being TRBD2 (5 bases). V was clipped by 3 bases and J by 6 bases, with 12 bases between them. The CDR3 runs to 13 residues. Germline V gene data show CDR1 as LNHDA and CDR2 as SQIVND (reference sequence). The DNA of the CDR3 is TGTGCCAGTAGTATTTATAGTACTAGCGAGCAGTACTTC. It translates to CASSIYSTSEQYF.

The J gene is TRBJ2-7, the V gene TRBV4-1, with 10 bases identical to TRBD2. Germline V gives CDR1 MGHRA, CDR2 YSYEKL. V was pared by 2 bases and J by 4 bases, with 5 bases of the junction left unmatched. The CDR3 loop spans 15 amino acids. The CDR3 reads CASSQLSSGGYEQYF. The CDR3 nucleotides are TGCGCCAGCAGCCAATTGTCTAGCGGGGGTTACGAGCAGTACTTC.

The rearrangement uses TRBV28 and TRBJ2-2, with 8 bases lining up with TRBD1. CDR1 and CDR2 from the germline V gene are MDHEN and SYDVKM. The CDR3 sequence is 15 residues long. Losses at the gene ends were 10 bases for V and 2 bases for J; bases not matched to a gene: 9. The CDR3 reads CAIGGTGDNTGELFF. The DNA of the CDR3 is TGTGCCATTGGTGGGACAGGCGATAACACCGGGGAGCTGTTTTTT.

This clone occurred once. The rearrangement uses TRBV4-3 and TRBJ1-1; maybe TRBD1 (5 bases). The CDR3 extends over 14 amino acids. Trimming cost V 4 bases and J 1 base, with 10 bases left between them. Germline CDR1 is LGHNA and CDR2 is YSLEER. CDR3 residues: CASSLGAGNTEAFF. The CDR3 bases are TGCGCCAGCAGCCTTGGGGCAGGGAACACTGAAGCTTTCTTT.

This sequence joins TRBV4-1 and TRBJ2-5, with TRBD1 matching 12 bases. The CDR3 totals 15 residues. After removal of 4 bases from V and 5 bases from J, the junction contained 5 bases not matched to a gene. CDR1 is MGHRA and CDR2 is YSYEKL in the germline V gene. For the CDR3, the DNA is TGCGCCAGCAGCCGGGGGACAGGGGGCTTTGAGACCCAGTACTTC. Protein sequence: CASSRGTGGFETQYF.

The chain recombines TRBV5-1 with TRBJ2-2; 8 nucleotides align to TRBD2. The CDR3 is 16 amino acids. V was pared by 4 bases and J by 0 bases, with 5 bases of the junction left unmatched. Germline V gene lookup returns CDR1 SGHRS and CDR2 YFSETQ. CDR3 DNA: TGCGCCAGCAGCATAGGGACTAGTTCGAACACCGGGGAGCTGTTTTTT. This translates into CASSIGTSSNTGELFF.

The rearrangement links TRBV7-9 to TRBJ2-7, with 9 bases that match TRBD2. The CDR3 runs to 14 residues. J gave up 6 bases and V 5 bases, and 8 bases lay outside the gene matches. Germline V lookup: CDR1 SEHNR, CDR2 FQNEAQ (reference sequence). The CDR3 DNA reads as TGTGCCAGCAGCCCTGGGACTAGCTGGGCCGAGCAGTACTTC. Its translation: CASSPGTSWAEQYF.

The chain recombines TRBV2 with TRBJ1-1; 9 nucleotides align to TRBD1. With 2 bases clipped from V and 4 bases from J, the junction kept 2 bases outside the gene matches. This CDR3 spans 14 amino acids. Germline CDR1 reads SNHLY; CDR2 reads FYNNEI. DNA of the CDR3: TGTGCCAGCAGTGAAAACAGGGGGCCCACTGAAGCTTTCTTT. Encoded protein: CASSENRGPTEAFF.

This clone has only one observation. CDR3 DNA sequence: TGTGCCATCAGTGAGTCCCCTCCCTCCTACGAGCAGTACTTC. Translated: CAISESPPSYEQYF. The chain uses TRBV10-3 and TRBJ2-7, with unresolved D. Germline loops: CDR1 ENHRY, CDR2 SYGVKD. The CDR3 spans 14 residues. The germline V and J ends were trimmed by 0 bases and 0 bases, with 6 bases remaining between them.

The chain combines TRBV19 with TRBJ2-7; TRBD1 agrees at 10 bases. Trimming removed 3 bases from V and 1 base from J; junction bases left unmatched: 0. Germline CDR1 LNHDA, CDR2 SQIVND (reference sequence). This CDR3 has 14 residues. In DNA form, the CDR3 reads TGTGCCAGTAGTATGGGACAGGGGTCCTACGAGCAGTACTTC. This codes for CASSMGQGSYEQYF.

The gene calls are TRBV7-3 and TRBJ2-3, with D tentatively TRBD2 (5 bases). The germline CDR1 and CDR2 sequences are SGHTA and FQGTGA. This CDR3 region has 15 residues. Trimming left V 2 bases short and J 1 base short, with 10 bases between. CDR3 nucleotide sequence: TGTGCCAGCAGCTTACCGGGGAAGGGCACAGATACGCAGTATTTT. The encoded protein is CASSLPGKGTDTQYF.